This TCR beta chain was documented in a study of shared clonotypes between healthy human individuals. Positively selected for CCR7, the CD45RO-negative cells used as naive CD8 cells excluded terminally differentiated effector memory CD45RA+ cells. The method was immunoSEQ multiplex PCR; TCRdb's version includes in-frame clones alone and lacks a portion of them. This sample has about 2,200,000 clones, with around 93% found just once. The germline V gene encodes CDR1 SEHNR and CDR2 FQNEAQ (reference sequence). This CDR3 is built from 15 residues. Trimming removed 8 bases at V and 2 bases at J, with 16 bases between.

The rearrangement joins TRBV7-9 to TRBJ2-1, with D unresolved. Sequencing was done on a sample of naive CD8+ T cells from PBMCs. The sequence was collected from a man aged 18 to 30 in good health. Some clones in this sample may be carry-over from other donors' samples. CDR3 residues: CASSPGSNPYNEQFF. The CDR3 bases are TGTGCCAGCTCCCCCGGGTCAAACCCCTACAATGAGCAGTTCTTC.